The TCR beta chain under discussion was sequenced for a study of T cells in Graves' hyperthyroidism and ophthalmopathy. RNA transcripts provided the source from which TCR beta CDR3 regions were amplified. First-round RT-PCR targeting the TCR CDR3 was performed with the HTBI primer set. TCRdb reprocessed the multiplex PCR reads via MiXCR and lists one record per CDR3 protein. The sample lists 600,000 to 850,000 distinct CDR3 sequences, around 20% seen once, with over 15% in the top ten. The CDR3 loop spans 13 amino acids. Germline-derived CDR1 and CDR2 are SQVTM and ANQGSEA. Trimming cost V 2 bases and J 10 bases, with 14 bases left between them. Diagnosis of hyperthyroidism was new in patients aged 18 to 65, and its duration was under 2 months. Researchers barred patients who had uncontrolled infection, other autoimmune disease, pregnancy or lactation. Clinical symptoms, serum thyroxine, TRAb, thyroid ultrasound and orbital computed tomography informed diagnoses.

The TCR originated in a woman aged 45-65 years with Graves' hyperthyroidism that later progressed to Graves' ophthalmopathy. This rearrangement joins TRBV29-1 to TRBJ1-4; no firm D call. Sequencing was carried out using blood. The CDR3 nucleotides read TGCAGCGTTGAACATGCTTTAAGCGGAAAACTGTTTTTT. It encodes CSVEHALSGKLFF. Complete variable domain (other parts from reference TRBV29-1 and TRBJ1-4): SAVISQKPSRDICQRGTSLTIQCQVDSQVTMMFWYRQQPGQSLTLIATANQGSEATYESGFVIDKFPISRPNLTFSTLTVSNMSPEDSSIYLCSVEHALSGKLFFGSGTQLSVL.